Detailed here is one TCR beta chain. Other DNA sequences in the same sample also yield this CDR3. The germline gives CDR1 SGHNT, CDR2 YYREEE (reference sequence). This CDR3 spans 13 amino acids. V lost 4 bases and J 3 bases, leaving 7 bases between the germline ends. Naive CD8 populations comprised CD45RO-negative cells positively selected for CCR7, excluding terminally differentiated effector memory CD45RA+ cells. This sample was taken from a study of shared clonotypes between healthy human individuals. The assay was immunoSEQ multiplex PCR, and TCRdb's table has in-frame clones only and misses some. The sample consists of hundreds of thousands of clones, around 95% of them appearing once.

The chain joins TRBV5-4 to TRBJ1-4; D unclear. The sample was naive CD8+ T cells sorted from blood. The source is a woman between 25 and 40 years old in good health. DNA of the CDR3: TGTGCCAGCAGCGGTGAGGCTAATGAAAAACTGTTTTTT. It is translated as CASSGEANEKLFF.